The rows below give T cell receptor beta chains drawn from one sample of a study of Graves' ophthalmopathy and Graves' hyperthyroidism. A single record per CDR3 protein comes from TCRdb applying MiXCR to the multiplex PCR reads. In the table there are hundreds of thousands of distinct CDR3 sequences, around a fifth of which are singletons. The sample comprised peripheral blood. These receptors originate from a woman between 18 and 29 years old with stable Graves' hyperthyroidism. Some clones in this sample may be carry-over from other donors' samples. Both conserved end residues are part of each CDR3.

V: TRBV6-1; J: TRBJ1-1; CDR3: CASQQGLTEAFF
V: TRBV5-1; J: TRBJ1-1; CDR3: CASTTGSQVNTEAFF
V: TRBV2; J: TRBJ2-5; CDR3: CASSEALGGETQCF
V: TRBV29-1; J: TRBJ1-1; CDR3: CSVPKDFGGVAFF
V: TRBV9; J: TRBJ1-1; CDR3: CASSVVEGMNTEAFF
V: TRBV6-2/TRBV6-3; J: TRBJ2-7; CDR3: CASNPPPGSSYEQYF
V: TRBV30; J: TRBJ2-5; CDR3: CAWSPVAPHGAGQETQYF
V: TRBV6-1; J: TRBJ1-1; CDR3: CASSNKGGNTEAFF
V: TRBV29-1; J: TRBJ1-2; CDR3: CSVEEANYGYTF
V: TRBV27; J: TRBJ2-7; CDR3: CASSPAGPHEQYF
V: TRBV30; J: TRBJ1-3; CDR3: CAWSGDSFSGNTIYF
V: TRBV29-1; J: TRBJ2-4; CDR3: CSVEVAKNIQYF
V: TRBV5-1; J: TRBJ1-1; CDR3: CASSNPGQMNTEAFF
V: TRBV6-1; J: TRBJ2-7; CDR3: CASTLSGEGPYEQYF
V: TRBV14; J: TRBJ1-2; CDR3: CASSSYAHWGYTF
V: TRBV10-3; J: TRBJ1-2; CDR3: CAISESAARDYGYTF
V: TRBV20-1; J: TRBJ1-1; CDR3: CSARGDPTGGNTEAFF
V: TRBV10-2; J: TRBJ1-5; CDR3: CASSESGTNQPQHF